This TCR beta chain came from a study of OX40 agonist ivuxolimab in advanced cancers. Regarding this clone: Its antigen is unidentified.

Study-wide points: CD4+ and CD8+ blood T cells expanded clonally by week 6 at 0.1 to 3.0 mg/kg. Specificity for antigen went undetermined in the expanded peripheral T cells. Among the nonresponders, some also had low normalized T-cell clonal expansion.

Assay used: immunoSEQ multiplex PCR; TCRdb lists only in-frame clones, some missing. The repertoire includes approximately 70,000 clones, around 86% of them detected once, and 2.5% to 3% sits in the top ten. Blood draws occurred at baseline, cycle 4 day 1, and cycle 7 day 1. The germline CDR1 and CDR2 sequences are MRHNA and SNTAGT. Trimming left V 6 bases short and J 4 bases short, with 9 bases between. The CDR3 extends over 12 amino acids. V gene TRBV6-4 combines with J gene TRBJ1-2; possible D gene TRBD1, 5 bases. The material sequenced was CD4+ or CD8+ T cells sorted from blood, taken in a trial of the OX40 agonist ivuxolimab. The TCR was taken from an adult with an advanced solid tumor such as melanoma, head and neck, liver or kidney cancer. The DNA for the CDR3 is TGTGCCAGCAGCTCAGACAGCTATGGCTACACCTTC. Translating gives CASSSDSYGYTF.